This record looks at one T cell receptor beta chain sequence and its context. Its antigen specificity is not known. It has no much larger one-base neighbor in the sample; base qualities were not kept. This entry comes from a study of T-cell memory formation after mild COVID-19 (TCRdb year 2021). Broadly, across the study: TCR sequence clusters from the two donors were largely donor specific. Longitudinal TCRalpha and TCRbeta repertoire sequencing tracked T-cell clones expanding and contracting after mild COVID-19 in a couple of donors. Two young, previously healthy adult volunteers made up the cohort, one male and one female. Broader findings and caveats from the paper: The detection of some responding clones in pre-infection memory suggests that pre-existing cross-reactive memory T cells joined the SARS-CoV-2 response. Clones contracting from day 15 to 85 had balanced CD4/CD8 phenotypes, while a second wave expanding from day 15 to 37 was biased towards CD4+. The study covered only two mild cases, and larger cohorts including severe cases with pre-infection samples were considered necessary. The second-wave clones that peaked on day 37 were not confirmed to be SARS-CoV-2 specific. Contracting CD4+ clones were located mainly in the CM and EM memory subsets, whereas CD8+ clones were found to be enriched in EMRA.

CDR1 and CDR2 were assigned from the germline V gene as SGHRS and YFSETQ. V loses 2 bases of germline sequence and J loses 10 bases, and the interval between the two ends is 16 bases. The CDR3 starts with the cysteine, ends with the phenylalanine, and has 14 residues. The entry retains the CDR3 DNA only, 42 bases that are in frame from base 1. Ficoll-Paque density gradient centrifugation was the method used to isolate PBMCs. Sequenced on an Illumina NovaSeq 6000. TCRalpha and TCRbeta cDNA libraries were constructed by 5'RACE with constant-segment primers, with sample barcodes and unique molecular identifiers being introduced. RNA was extracted from every sample with Trizol reagent. Libraries were amplified in two PCR steps, with a second sample barcode and Illumina TruSeq adapters added in the second step. Sequencing of the libraries was done on an Illumina NovaSeq, producing 2 x 150 bp paired-end reads. The source study handled its data this way. With migec v1.2.7, reads were demultiplexed and then collapsed into UMI-guided consensus sequences. Using mixcr v2.1.11, UMI consensuses were aligned to TRA and TRB V and J templates and then assembled into clonotypes. A clonotype was counted as expanded or contracted only if both edgeR and NoisET called the change significant, with noise models trained on biological replicates. For edgeR calls, a false discovery rate-adjusted p below 0.01 and a log2 fold-change threshold of 1 were applied. PCA with hierarchical clustering of max-normalized trajectories of the 1000 most abundant clonotypes was used as exploratory dynamics analysis. Separately sequenced CD4+ and CD8+ repertoires were used to assign a CD4 or CD8 phenotype to each responding clone. The raw public data were reprocessed by TCRdb itself: fastp quality trimming at Q25, MiXCR clonotype calling, in-frame beta chains only. Entries are consolidated by CDR3 protein sequence, retaining the most common genes and DNA. What appears here as the V and J calls and clone size reflects TCRdb's work, not the paper's. This sample holds some 86,000 distinct CDR3 sequences; around a quarter were observed only once. 35% to 50% of the sample comes from the top ten.

The clonotype was recovered from a man aged 18 to 35 who had mild COVID-19 (a few samples of this study predate the infection). The sample titles of this study are shuffled in the database, so cell type and time point are left out; the donor was told from shared clones. The sequence joins TRBV5-1 to TRBJ2-1; possibly the D gene is TRBD2, per 6 matching bases. The sequencing sample was made of PBMCs or a T cell subset sorted from them (not recorded which). The DNA is as follows: TGCGCCAGCAGCTTTGGGACTCCCCTCGACGAGCAGTTCTTC. Translated, this gives CASSFGTPLDEQFF.